This TCR beta chain appears in the sequencing data of a study of beta chain features in type 1 diabetes. Overall study findings and caveats: Junctions at VDJ sites from type 1 diabetes patients had fewer insertions and more deletions.

Worth noting for this clone: The antigen is unknown.

The authors took one heparinised blood draw, averaging approximately 0.12 L, from each donor. Reverse transcribing all isolated RNA meant expressed TCRB transcripts were sequenced. Each stem cell-like memory T cell sample yielded about a million reads on average. Measured with immunoSEQ multiplex PCR; TCRdb has only the in-frame clones, and not every one. The sample carries over 100,000 clones, approximately 39% recorded once. Trimming cost V 6 bases and J 0 bases, with 6 bases left between them. Germline CDR1 MDHEN, CDR2 SYDVKM. The CDR3 is made up of 12 amino acids. The sample comprised stem cell memory CD4+ T cells from blood. This chain uses TRBV28 with TRBJ2-7; no definite D call. This receptor was taken from a woman aged 18-29 years in good health. DNA for the CDR3: TGTGCCAGCAGGCGGTCCTCCTACGAGCAGTACTTC. Translated, it gives CASRRSSYEQYF.